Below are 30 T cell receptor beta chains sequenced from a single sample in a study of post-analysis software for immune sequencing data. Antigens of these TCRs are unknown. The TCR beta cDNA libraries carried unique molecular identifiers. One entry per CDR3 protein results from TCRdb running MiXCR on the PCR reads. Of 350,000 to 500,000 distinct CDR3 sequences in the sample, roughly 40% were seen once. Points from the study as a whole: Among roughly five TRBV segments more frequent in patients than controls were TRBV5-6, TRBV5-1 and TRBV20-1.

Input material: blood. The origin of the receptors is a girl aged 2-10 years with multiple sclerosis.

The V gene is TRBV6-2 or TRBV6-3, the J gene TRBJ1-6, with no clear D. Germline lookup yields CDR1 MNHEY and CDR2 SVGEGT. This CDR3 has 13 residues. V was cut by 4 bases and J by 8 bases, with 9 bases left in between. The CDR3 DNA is TGTGCCAGCAGTTCTTGGTGGGATTCACCCCTCCACTTT. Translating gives CASSSWWDSPLHF.

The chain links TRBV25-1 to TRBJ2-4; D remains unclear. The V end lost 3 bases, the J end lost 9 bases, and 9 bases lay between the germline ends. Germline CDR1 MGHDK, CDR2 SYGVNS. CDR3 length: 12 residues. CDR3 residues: CASSDRVSIQYF. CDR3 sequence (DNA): TGTGCCAGCAGTGATCGGGTGAGCATTCAGTACTTC. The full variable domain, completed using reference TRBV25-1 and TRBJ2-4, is EADIYQTPRYLVIGTGKKITLECSQTMGHDKMYWYQQDPGMELHLIHYSYGVNSTEKGDLSSESTVSRIRTEHFPLTLESARPSHTSQYLCASSDRVSIQYFGAGTRLSVL.

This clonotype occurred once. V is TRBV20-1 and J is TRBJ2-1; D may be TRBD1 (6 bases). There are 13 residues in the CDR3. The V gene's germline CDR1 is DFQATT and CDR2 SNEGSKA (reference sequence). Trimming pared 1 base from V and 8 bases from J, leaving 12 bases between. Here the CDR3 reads CSARGTVIDEQFF. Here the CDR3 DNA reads TGCAGTGCTAGAGGGACAGTCATCGATGAGCAGTTCTTC.

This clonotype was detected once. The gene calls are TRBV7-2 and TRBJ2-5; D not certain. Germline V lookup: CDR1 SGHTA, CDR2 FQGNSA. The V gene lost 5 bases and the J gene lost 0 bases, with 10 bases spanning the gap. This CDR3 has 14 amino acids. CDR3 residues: CASSPYRNQETQYF. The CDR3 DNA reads TGTGCCAGCAGCCCCTATAGGAACCAAGAGACCCAGTACTTC.

The CDR3 region is CAINLGYGYTF. The CDR3 DNA follows: TGTGCCATCAACCTGGGCTATGGCTACACCTTC. This chain joins TRBV10-3 and TRBJ1-2, with D hard to call. CDR3 length: 11 residues. The V end lost 7 bases, the J end lost 4 bases, and 7 bases lay between the germline ends. CDR1 is ENHRY and CDR2 is SYGVKD in the germline V gene.

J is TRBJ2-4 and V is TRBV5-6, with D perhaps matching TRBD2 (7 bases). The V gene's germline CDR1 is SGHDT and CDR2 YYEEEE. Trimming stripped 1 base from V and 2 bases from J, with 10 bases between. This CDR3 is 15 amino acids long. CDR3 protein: CASSLWGGPKNIQYF. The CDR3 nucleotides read TGTGCCAGCAGCTTGTGGGGGGGGCCCAAAAACATTCAGTACTTC.

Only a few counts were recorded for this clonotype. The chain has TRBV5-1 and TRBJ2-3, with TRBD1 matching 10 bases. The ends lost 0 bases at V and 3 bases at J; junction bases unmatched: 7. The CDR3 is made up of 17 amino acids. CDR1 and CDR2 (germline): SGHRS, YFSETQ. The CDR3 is CASSLGQGAKVTDTQYF. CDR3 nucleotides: TGCGCCAGCAGCTTGGGACAGGGGGCAAAAGTAACAGATACGCAGTATTTT.

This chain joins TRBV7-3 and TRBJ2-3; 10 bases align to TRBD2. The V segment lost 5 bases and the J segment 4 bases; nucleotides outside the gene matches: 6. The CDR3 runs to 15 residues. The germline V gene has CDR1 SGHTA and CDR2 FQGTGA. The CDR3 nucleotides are TGTGCCAGCAGCAAAAGCGGGAGGGGGCCAGATACGCAGTATTTT. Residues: CASSKSGRGPDTQYF.

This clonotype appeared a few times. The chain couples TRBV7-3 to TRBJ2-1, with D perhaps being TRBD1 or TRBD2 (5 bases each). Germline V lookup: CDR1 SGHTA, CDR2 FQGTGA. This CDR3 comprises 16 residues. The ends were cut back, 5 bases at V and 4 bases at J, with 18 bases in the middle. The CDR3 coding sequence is TGTGCCAGCAGCCCCGGAGCTAGGGGACCTTACAATGAGCAGTTCTTC. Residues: CASSPGARGPYNEQFF.

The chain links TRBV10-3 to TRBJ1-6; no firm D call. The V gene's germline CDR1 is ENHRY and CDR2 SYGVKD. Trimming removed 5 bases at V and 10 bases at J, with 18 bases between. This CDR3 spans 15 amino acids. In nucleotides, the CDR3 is TGTGCCATCAGTTCCCCCGGAAGGGCTGAGTCACCCCTCCACTTT. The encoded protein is CAISSPGRAESPLHF.

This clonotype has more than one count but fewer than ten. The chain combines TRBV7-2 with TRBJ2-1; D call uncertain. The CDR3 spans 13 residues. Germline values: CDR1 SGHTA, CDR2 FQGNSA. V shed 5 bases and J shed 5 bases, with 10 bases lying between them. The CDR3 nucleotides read TGTGCCAGCAGCCAGGACCTTGACAATGAGCAGTTCTTC. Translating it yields CASSQDLDNEQFF.

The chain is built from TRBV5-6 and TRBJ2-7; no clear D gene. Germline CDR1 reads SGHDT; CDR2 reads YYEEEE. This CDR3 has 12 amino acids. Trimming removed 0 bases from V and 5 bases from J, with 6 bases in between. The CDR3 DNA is TGTGCCAGCAGCTTGGTTCCTAACGAGCAGTACTTC. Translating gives CASSLVPNEQYF.

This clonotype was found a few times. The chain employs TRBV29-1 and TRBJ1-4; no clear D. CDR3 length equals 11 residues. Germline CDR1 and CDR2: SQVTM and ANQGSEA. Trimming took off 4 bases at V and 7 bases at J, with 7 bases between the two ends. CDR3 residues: CSVANVEKLFF. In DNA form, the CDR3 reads TGCAGCGTTGCTAATGTTGAAAAACTGTTTTTT.

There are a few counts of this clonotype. CDR3 coding DNA: TGTGCCAGCAGCTTGGGTTGGGGTGGACTTGAAAAACTGTTTTTT. This codes for CASSLGWGGLEKLFF. This rearrangement joins TRBV7-6 to TRBJ1-4; D remains ambiguous. V gave up 3 bases and J gave up 7 bases, with 15 bases separating them. Germline CDR1 is SGHVS and CDR2 is FNYEAQ. CDR3 length: 15 amino acids.

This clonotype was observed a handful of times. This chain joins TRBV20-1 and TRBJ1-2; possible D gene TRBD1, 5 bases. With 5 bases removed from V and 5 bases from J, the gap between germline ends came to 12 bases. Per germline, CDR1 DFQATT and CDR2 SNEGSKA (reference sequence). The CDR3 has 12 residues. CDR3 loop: CSAPGMGYGYTF. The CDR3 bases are TGCAGTGCTCCAGGGATGGGTTATGGCTACACCTTC.

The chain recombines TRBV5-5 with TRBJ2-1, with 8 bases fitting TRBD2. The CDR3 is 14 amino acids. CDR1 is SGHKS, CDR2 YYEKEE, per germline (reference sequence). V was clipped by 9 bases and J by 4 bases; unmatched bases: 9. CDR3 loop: CANGGIAGYNEQFF. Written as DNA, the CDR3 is TGTGCCAACGGGGGAATAGCGGGGTACAATGAGCAGTTCTTC. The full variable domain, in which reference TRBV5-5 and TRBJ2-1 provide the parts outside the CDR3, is DAGVTQSPTHLIKTRGQQVTLRCSPISGHKSVSWYQQVLGQGPQFIFQYYEKEERGRGNFPDRFSARQFPNYSSELNVNALLLGDSALYLCANGGIAGYNEQFFGPGTRLTVL.

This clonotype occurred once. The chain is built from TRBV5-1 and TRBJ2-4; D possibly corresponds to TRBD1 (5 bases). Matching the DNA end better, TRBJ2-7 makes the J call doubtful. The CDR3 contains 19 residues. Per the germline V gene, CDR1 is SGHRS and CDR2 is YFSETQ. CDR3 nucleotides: TGCGCCAGCAGCTTGAGTCAGCTGGGCAGGGCTATGATTCCCTACGAGCAGTACTTC. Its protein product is CASSLSQLGRAMIPYEQYF.

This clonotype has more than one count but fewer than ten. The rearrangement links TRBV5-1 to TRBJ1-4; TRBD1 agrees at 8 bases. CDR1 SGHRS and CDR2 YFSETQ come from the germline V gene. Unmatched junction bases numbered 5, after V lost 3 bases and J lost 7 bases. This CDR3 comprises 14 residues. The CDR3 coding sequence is TGCGCCAGCAGCTCGGGACAGGAGGGTGAAAAACTGTTTTTT. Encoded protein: CASSSGQEGEKLFF.

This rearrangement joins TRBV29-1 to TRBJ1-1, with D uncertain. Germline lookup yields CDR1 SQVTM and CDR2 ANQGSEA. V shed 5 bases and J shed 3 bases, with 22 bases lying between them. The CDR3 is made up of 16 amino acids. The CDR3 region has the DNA TGCAGCGTTCCATGGGGTCAGAGGTTATCGGACACTGAAGCTTTCTTT. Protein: CSVPWGQRLSDTEAFF.

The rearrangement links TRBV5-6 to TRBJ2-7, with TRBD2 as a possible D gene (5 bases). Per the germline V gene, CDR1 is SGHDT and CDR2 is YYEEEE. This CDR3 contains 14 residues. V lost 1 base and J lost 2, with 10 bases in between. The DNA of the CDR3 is TGTGCCAGCAGCTTGTCTGGGGAGCCCTACGAGCAGTACTTC. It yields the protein CASSLSGEPYEQYF.

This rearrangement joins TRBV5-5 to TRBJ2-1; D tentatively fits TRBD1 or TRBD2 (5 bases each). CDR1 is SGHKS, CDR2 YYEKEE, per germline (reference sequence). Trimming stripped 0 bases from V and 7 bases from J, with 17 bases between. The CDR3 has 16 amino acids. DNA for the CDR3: TGTGCCAGCAGCTTGGCCTACGGGGCCCACATGAATGAGCAGTTCTTC. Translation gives CASSLAYGAHMNEQFF.

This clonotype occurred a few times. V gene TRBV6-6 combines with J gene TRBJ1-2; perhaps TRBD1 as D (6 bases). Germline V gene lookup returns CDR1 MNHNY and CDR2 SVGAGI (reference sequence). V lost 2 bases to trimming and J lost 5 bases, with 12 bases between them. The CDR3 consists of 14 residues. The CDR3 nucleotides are TGTGCCAGCAGTTACCGGGGGGCGCAATATGGCTACACCTTC. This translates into CASSYRGAQYGYTF.

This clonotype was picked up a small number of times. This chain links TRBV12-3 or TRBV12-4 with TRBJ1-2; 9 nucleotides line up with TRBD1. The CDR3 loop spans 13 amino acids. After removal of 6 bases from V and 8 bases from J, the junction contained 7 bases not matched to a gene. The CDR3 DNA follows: TGTGCCAGCAGAATGGGACAGGGTCACGGCTACACCTTC. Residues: CASRMGQGHGYTF.

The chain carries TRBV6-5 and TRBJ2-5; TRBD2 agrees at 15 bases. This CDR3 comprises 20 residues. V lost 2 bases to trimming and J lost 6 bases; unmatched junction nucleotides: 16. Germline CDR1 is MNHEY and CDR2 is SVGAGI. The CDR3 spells CASSYGTSGRRGLHGKTQYF. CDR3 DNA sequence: TGTGCCAGCAGTTACGGGACTAGCGGGAGGAGAGGTCTGCATGGAAAGACCCAGTACTTC.

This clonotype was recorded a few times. CDR3 bases: TGTGCCAGCAGTCAAACTAGCGGGGTTTTCTCAGATACGCAGTATTTT. Translating it yields CASSQTSGVFSDTQYF. The J gene is TRBJ2-3, the V gene TRBV6-5; TRBD2 aligns across 10 bases. J was trimmed by 4 bases and V by 5 bases; bases with no gene match: 9. This CDR3 comprises 16 residues. Germline V gene sequence: CDR1 MNHEY, CDR2 SVGAGI.

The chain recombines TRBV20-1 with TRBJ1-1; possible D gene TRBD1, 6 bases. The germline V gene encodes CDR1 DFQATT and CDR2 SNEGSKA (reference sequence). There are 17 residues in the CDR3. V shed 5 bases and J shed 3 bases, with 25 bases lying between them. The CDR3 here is CSAPPFEGGGLYTEAFF. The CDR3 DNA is TGCAGTGCTCCCCCCTTCGAGGGGGGCGGTCTGTACACTGAAGCTTTCTTT.

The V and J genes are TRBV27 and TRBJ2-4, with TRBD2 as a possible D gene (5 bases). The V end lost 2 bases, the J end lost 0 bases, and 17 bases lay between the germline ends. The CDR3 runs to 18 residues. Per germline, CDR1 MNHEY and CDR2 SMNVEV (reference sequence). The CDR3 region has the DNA TGTGCCAGCAGTTTAGAGGGAAGAAGAGGACTAGCCAAAAACATTCAGTACTTC. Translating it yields CASSLEGRRGLAKNIQYF.

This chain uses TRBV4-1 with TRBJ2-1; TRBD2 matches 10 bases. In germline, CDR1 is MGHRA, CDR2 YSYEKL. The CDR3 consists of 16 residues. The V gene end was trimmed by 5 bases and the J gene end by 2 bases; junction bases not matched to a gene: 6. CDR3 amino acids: CASSSQAGGPYNEQFF. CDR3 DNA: TGCGCCAGCAGCTCGCAAGCGGGAGGGCCCTACAATGAGCAGTTCTTC.

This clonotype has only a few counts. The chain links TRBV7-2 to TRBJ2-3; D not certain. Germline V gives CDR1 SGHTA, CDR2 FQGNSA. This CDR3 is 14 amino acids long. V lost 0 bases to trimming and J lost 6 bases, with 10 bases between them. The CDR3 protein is CASSLAGFEDTQYF. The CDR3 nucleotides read TGTGCCAGCAGCTTAGCGGGATTTGAGGATACGCAGTATTTT. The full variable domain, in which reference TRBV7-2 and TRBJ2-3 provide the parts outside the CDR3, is GAGVSQSPSNKVTEKGKDVELRCDPISGHTALYWYRQSLGQGLEFLIYFQGNSAPDKSGLPSDRFSAERTGGSVSTLTIQRTQQEDSAVYLCASSLAGFEDTQYFGPGTRLTVL.

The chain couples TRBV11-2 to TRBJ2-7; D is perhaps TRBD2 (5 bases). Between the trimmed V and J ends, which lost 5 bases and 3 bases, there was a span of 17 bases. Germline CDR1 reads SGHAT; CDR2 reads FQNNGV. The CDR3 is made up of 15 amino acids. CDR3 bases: TGTGCCAGCAGCAAACTGATCCAAGGGAGCTACGAGCAGTACTTC. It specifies CASSKLIQGSYEQYF.